The sample holds a few counts of the clone carrying this T cell receptor beta chain. Its antigen remains unknown. CDR3 length: 14 residues. V dropped 4 bases and J dropped 4; count of bases not matched to a gene: 3. CDR1 and CDR2 (germline): SGHDN, FVKESK. Of the isolated RNA, all was reverse transcribed, and so the sequenced material was expressed TCRB transcripts. Profiled with immunoSEQ multiplex PCR; TCRdb holds only in-frame clones, not every one. Of approximately 360,000 clones in the sample, 10% to 15% were seen once. The sample originates from a study of beta chain features in type 1 diabetes. Overall study findings and caveats: It was possible that PCR favored shorter templates, equally so in patients and controls. Junctions at VDJ sites from type 1 diabetes patients had fewer insertions and more deletions. Reads derived from cDNA could over-represent cells showing high TCR expression. Resolution of whether HLA type affects TCRB rearrangement was not achieved here. TCRB CDR3s from Type 1 diabetes patients were moderately but significantly shorter in all four CD4+ subsets.

The sequence was collected from a young woman with type 1 diabetes. The sample consisted of naive CD4+ T cells from blood. This chain connects TRBV14 to TRBJ2-2, with 7 bases fitting TRBD1. CDR3 sequence (DNA): TGTGCCAGCAGCCGGGCAGGGGGCACCGGGGAGCTGTTTTTT. Translated: CASSRAGGTGELFF.